The 3 T cell receptor beta chains given below trace back to one sample, sequenced in a study of Graves' ophthalmopathy and Graves' hyperthyroidism. The authors amplified TCR beta CDR3 regions, and they did so from RNA transcripts for repertoire sequencing. HTBI primers primed a first-round RT-PCR, and a second-round multiplex PCR followed. TCRdb processed the multiplex PCR reads anew with MiXCR; each CDR3 protein has one entry. The table has about 1.1 million distinct CDR3 sequences, about two fifths seen once. Sequenced sample: peripheral blood or thyroid tissue (not recorded which). The source of these receptors is an adult man with Graves' hyperthyroidism.

This clonotype has a count of ten or more. The chain carries TRBV15 and TRBJ1-5; 8 positions match TRBD1. Germline V gives CDR1 LNHNV, CDR2 YYDKDF (reference sequence). V was clipped by 5 bases and J by 5 bases; unmatched bases: 8. CDR3 size: 15 residues. CDR3 region: CATSEGAGGDQPQHF. The CDR3 nucleotides are TGTGCCACCAGCGAGGGGGCAGGGGGCGATCAGCCCCAGCATTTT.

The chain is built from TRBV24-1 and TRBJ2-3; TRBD1 agrees at 7 bases. Germline V gene sequence: CDR1 KGHDR, CDR2 SFDVKD. V was pared by 4 bases and J by 0 bases, with 12 bases of the junction left unmatched. This CDR3 has 18 residues. CDR3: CATSDPGTAQYSTDTQYF. The DNA for the CDR3 is TGTGCCACCAGTGACCCAGGGACAGCCCAATATAGCACAGATACGCAGTATTTT.

This clonotype was observed a few times. One junction end does not reproduce the germline sequence, and a read error may be involved. The rearrangement uses TRBV2 and TRBJ1-4; no clear D gene. Per germline, CDR1 SNHLY and CDR2 FYNNEI. The CDR3 contains 13 residues. CDR3 DNA sequence: TGCGCCAGCAGCCCTGTTTCTGGTGAAAAACTGTTTTTT. Its protein product is CASSPVSGEKLFF.